The rows below give T cell receptor beta chains drawn from one sample of a study of PD-1 blockade in mismatch repair-deficient tumors. TCRdb's copy holds only in-frame clones and misses some; the assay was immunoSEQ multiplex PCR. The sample includes 80,000 to 130,000 clones, 82% of them seen just once. This material consisted of peripheral blood, taken 30 to 36 weeks after starting pembrolizumab. The receptor set was obtained from an adult with mismatch repair-deficient cancer. Each CDR3 is given with its conserved first and last residue. Fields, in order: clone size, V gene, J gene, D gene, CDR3 DNA, CDR3 protein. D genes are given only for firm matches. The size entry is marked missing in some rows and otherwise reads once, few, many or a size class.

clone_size: NA
v_call: TRBV6-5
j_call: TRBJ1-4
d_call: NA
cdr3_nt: TGTGCCAGCAGTGCCCGACAGATCGGCAATGAAAAACTGTTTTTT
cdr3_aa: CASSARQIGNEKLFF

clone_size: few
v_call: TRBV7-9
j_call: TRBJ1-5
d_call: NA
cdr3_nt: TGTGCCAGCAGCTTAGGGTCTCAGCCCCAGCATTTT
cdr3_aa: CASSLGSQPQHF

clone_size: NA
v_call: TRBV9
j_call: TRBJ2-3
d_call: TRBD1
cdr3_nt: TGTGCCAGCAGCGCCGACAGGGGCGCAGATACGCAGTATTTT
cdr3_aa: CASSADRGADTQYF

clone_size: NA
v_call: TRBV6-1
j_call: TRBJ1-6
d_call: NA
cdr3_nt: TGTGCCAGCAGTGAAGATCGGGCAGAACCTTTCCGGGCCCTCCACTTT
cdr3_aa: CASSEDRAEPFRALHF

clone_size: NA
v_call: TRBV6-6
j_call: TRBJ1-1
d_call: NA
cdr3_nt: TGTGCCAGCACCCCATCCGGGGTCACTGAAGCTTTCTTT
cdr3_aa: CASTPSGVTEAFF

clone_size: NA
v_call: TRBV9
j_call: TRBJ2-2
d_call: NA
cdr3_nt: TGTGCCAGCAGCGTAGCTGATGAGGGACGAAGGACCGGGGAGCTGTTTTTT
cdr3_aa: CASSVADEGRRTGELFF

clone_size: NA
v_call: TRBV4-3
j_call: TRBJ2-1
d_call: NA
cdr3_nt: TGCGCCAGCAGCCAAGAGGCTAGGAGCTCCTACAATGAGCAGTTCTTC
cdr3_aa: CASSQEARSSYNEQFF

clone_size: NA
v_call: TRBV4-1
j_call: TRBJ2-7
d_call: TRBD2
cdr3_nt: TGCGCCAGCAGCCAAGCGGCGACTAGCGGACTATACGAGCAGTACTTC
cdr3_aa: CASSQAATSGLYEQYF

clone_size: NA
v_call: TRBV6-5
j_call: TRBJ1-1
d_call: TRBD1
cdr3_nt: TGTGCCAGCAGTTACTCGGGACAGGGGTCGACTGAAGCTTTCTTT
cdr3_aa: CASSYSGQGSTEAFF

clone_size: NA
v_call: TRBV9
j_call: TRBJ2-2
d_call: NA
cdr3_nt: TGTGCCAGCAGCCCTACTAGGTTTAACACCGGGGAGCTGTTTTTT
cdr3_aa: CASSPTRFNTGELFF

clone_size: NA
v_call: TRBV5-1
j_call: TRBJ1-5
d_call: NA
cdr3_nt: TGCGCCAGCAGCTTGTATTCGGCCGAAGATCAGCCCCAGCATTTT
cdr3_aa: CASSLYSAEDQPQHF

clone_size: NA
v_call: TRBV7-9
j_call: TRBJ1-5
d_call: NA
cdr3_nt: TGTGCCAGCAGCCAACAGGAACAGCCCCAGCATTTT
cdr3_aa: CASSQQEQPQHF

clone_size: few
v_call: TRBV9
j_call: TRBJ1-5
d_call: NA
cdr3_nt: TGTGCCAGCAGCCTAGAAGGGGGAAGCAATCAGCCCCAGCATTTT
cdr3_aa: CASSLEGGSNQPQHF

clone_size: NA
v_call: TRBV11-2
j_call: TRBJ1-2
d_call: NA
cdr3_nt: TGTGCCAGCAGCTTAGGCGGGAGCGGCTACACCTTC
cdr3_aa: CASSLGGSGYTF

clone_size: NA
v_call: TRBV6-5
j_call: TRBJ1-1
d_call: NA
cdr3_nt: TGTGCCAGCAGTTACTCGGGGCTCGGCGCTGAAGCTTTCTTT
cdr3_aa: CASSYSGLGAEAFF

clone_size: NA
v_call: TRBV7-2
j_call: TRBJ2-5
d_call: TRBD1
cdr3_nt: TGTGCCAGCAGCTACCAGACAGGGCCACAAGAGACCCAGTACTTC
cdr3_aa: CASSYQTGPQETQYF

clone_size: NA
v_call: TRBV28
j_call: TRBJ1-1
d_call: TRBD1
cdr3_nt: TGTGCCAGCAGCCTGACAGGGGGGGGAAGAACTGAAGCTTTCTTT
cdr3_aa: CASSLTGGGRTEAFF

clone_size: NA
v_call: TRBV11-3
j_call: TRBJ1-1
d_call: TRBD1
cdr3_nt: TGTGCCAGCAGCTTCGGACAGGGGTCGAACACTGAAGCTTTCTTT
cdr3_aa: CASSFGQGSNTEAFF

clone_size: NA
v_call: TRBV11-3
j_call: TRBJ1-2
d_call: TRBD1
cdr3_nt: TGTGCCAGCAGCCTAAGGGGACAGCACTATGGCTACACCTTC
cdr3_aa: CASSLRGQHYGYTF

clone_size: few
v_call: TRBV19
j_call: TRBJ2-7
d_call: NA
cdr3_nt: TGTGCCAGTAGTATAACGGCAGGGGGGCCCTACGAGCAGTACTTC
cdr3_aa: CASSITAGGPYEQYF

clone_size: NA
v_call: TRBV7-6
j_call: TRBJ1-2
d_call: TRBD1
cdr3_nt: TGTGCCAGCAGCTTGTACAGGGGGCCGGATGGCTACACCTTC
cdr3_aa: CASSLYRGPDGYTF

clone_size: NA
v_call: TRBV7-2
j_call: TRBJ1-2
d_call: NA
cdr3_nt: TGTGCCAGCAGCTCCGGACAGCCCTATGGCTACACCTTC
cdr3_aa: CASSSGQPYGYTF

clone_size: NA
v_call: TRBV5-1
j_call: TRBJ1-1
d_call: NA
cdr3_nt: TGCGCCAGCAGCCCTGGGTACCTTGGGGGGAACACTGAAGCTTTCTTT
cdr3_aa: CASSPGYLGGNTEAFF

clone_size: NA
v_call: TRBV7-9
j_call: TRBJ2-7
d_call: NA
cdr3_nt: TGTGCCAGCAGCTTGGAACAGGGATTGAAGCACGAGCAGTACTTC
cdr3_aa: CASSLEQGLKHEQYF

clone_size: NA
v_call: TRBV29-1
j_call: TRBJ1-1
d_call: NA
cdr3_nt: TGCAGCGTTGACGCAGTCGAGGAAAACACTGAAGCTTTCTTT
cdr3_aa: CSVDAVEENTEAFF

clone_size: NA
v_call: TRBV6-1
j_call: TRBJ1-5
d_call: TRBD1
cdr3_nt: TGTGCCAGCAGTGAAGAGTCAGGGGGCAGGAGCAATCAGCCCCAGCATTTT
cdr3_aa: CASSEESGGRSNQPQHF

clone_size: NA
v_call: TRBV27
j_call: TRBJ2-5
d_call: TRBD1
cdr3_nt: TGTGCCAGCAGTTTATCCGCAGGGGGCGGCCCAGAGACCCAGTACTTC
cdr3_aa: CASSLSAGGGPETQYF

clone_size: NA
v_call: TRBV12-5
j_call: TRBJ2-1
d_call: TRBD2
cdr3_nt: TGTGCTAGTGGGGAGGGACAGCTGACTAGCGGGCCATACAATGAGCAGTTCTTC
cdr3_aa: CASGEGQLTSGPYNEQFF

clone_size: NA
v_call: TRBV11-3
j_call: TRBJ2-7
d_call: NA
cdr3_nt: TGTGCCAGCAGCTTAGAAACATCGCGCGAGCAGTACTTC
cdr3_aa: CASSLETSREQYF

clone_size: once
v_call: TRBV4-3
j_call: TRBJ2-1
d_call: TRBD2
cdr3_nt: TGCGCCAGCAGCCAAGATTATAGCGGGGAGCAGTTCTTC
cdr3_aa: CASSQDYSGEQFF